This TCR beta chain was obtained from a study of long-term antiretroviral therapy in people with HIV. This CDR3 spans 12 amino acids. Germline values: CDR1 SGHTA, CDR2 FQGNSA. V was trimmed by 5 bases and J by 7 bases, leaving 8 bases between them. Findings and caveats of the study: Among HIV repertoires, CDR3 length ranges were narrower than those of controls.

Investigators performed immunoSEQ version v3.0 at survey level. Produced via immunoSEQ multiplex PCR; TCRdb's table is partial and in-frame only. This table has some 12,000 clones, about 89% appearing once. Regarding this clone: The antigen is undetermined.

The sequence was obtained from a woman in her thirties or forties with HIV. V is TRBV7-2 and J is TRBJ2-2; D is perhaps TRBD1 (5 bases). The sequencing here drew on unsorted PBMCs, taken 0.2 years before starting antiretroviral therapy. The CDR3 DNA sequence: TGTGCCAGCAGCGAAGACAGCGGGGAGCTGTTTTTT. Translating gives CASSEDSGELFF.